A selection of T cell receptor beta chains follows, all from one sample in a study of control samples from healthy donors and cancer patients. The method was immunoSEQ multiplex PCR; TCRdb's version includes in-frame clones alone and lacks a portion of them. The table includes about 150,000 clones, more than 85% detected once. Sequenced: blood. The receptors originated from a woman aged 25 to 39 in good health. CDR3s include the opening cysteine and the closing phenylalanine or tryptophan. Each record gives: V gene, J gene, clone size, CDR3 protein. Rows may omit the clone size; those that give it use once, few, many or a size class.

V: TRBV7-2; J: TRBJ2-7; size: .; CDR3: CASSQRLGQGFQF
V: TRBV12-3/TRBV12-4; J: TRBJ1-5; size: .; CDR3: CASSDRGQPQHF
V: TRBV10-1; J: TRBJ1-1; size: .; CDR3: CASSEGQGGTEAFF
V: TRBV2; J: TRBJ2-3; size: few; CDR3: CASSEREGAREGLDTQYF
V: TRBV2; J: TRBJ2-7; size: once; CDR3: CASSREDPTLSYEQYF
V: TRBV21-1; J: TRBJ1-1; size: .; CDR3: CASSKVGKGMNTEAFF
V: TRBV6-5; J: TRBJ2-6; size: once; CDR3: CASSYSSGSGANVLTF
V: TRBV30; J: TRBJ2-5; size: .; CDR3: CAWSRGQGALWETQYF
V: TRBV29-1; J: TRBJ1-3; size: .; CDR3: CSVRPTGAGNTIYF
V: TRBV11-2; J: TRBJ2-1; size: .; CDR3: CASSTFRDRYNEQFF
V: TRBV28; J: TRBJ2-7; size: .; CDR3: CASTRTVGAYEQYF
V: TRBV7-2; J: TRBJ2-7; size: .; CDR3: CASSLEAGGYYEQYF
V: TRBV6-5; J: TRBJ2-1; size: .; CDR3: CASSLEGSSYNEQFF
V: TRBV11-2; J: TRBJ2-2; size: .; CDR3: CASTKHPRGADGLFF
V: TRBV6-5; J: TRBJ2-2; size: .; CDR3: CASSYGGPFTGELFF
V: TRBV10-3; J: TRBJ2-7; size: .; CDR3: CAISDGGGSYEQYF
V: TRBV5-8; J: TRBJ2-7; size: .; CDR3: CASSPSGDEQYF
V: TRBV4-1; J: TRBJ2-1; size: .; CDR3: CASSQDNRGRANNEQFF
V: TRBV11-2; J: TRBJ2-1; size: .; CDR3: CASSLPGLAGNEQFF
V: TRBV7-9; J: TRBJ2-3; size: .; CDR3: CASSADRGDYPTDTQYF
V: TRBV5-1; J: TRBJ1-3; size: .; CDR3: CASSLDGSGNTIYF
V: TRBV9; J: TRBJ2-3; size: once; CDR3: CASSVASGGTDTQYF
V: TRBV6-5; J: TRBJ1-1; size: few; CDR3: CASTGNTEAFF
V: TRBV2; J: TRBJ2-4; size: .; CDR3: CASRAYQGKNIQYF
V: TRBV10-1; J: TRBJ2-2; size: .; CDR3: CASSEAGELFF
V: TRBV2; J: TRBJ2-1; size: .; CDR3: CASSDVRTGPYYNEQFF
V: TRBV7-2; J: TRBJ1-6; size: once; CDR3: CASSLASRGGAGSPLHF
V: TRBV29-1; J: TRBJ2-1; size: .; CDR3: CSVGDIWGNEQFF
V: TRBV2; J: TRBJ2-1; size: .; CDR3: CASRGTKREGEQFF
V: TRBV5-6; J: TRBJ2-3; size: .; CDR3: CASSPRRGAQITQYF
V: TRBV6-5; J: TRBJ2-7; size: .; CDR3: CASTQGYEQYF
V: TRBV30; J: TRBJ2-1; size: .; CDR3: CAWSRRREYNEQFF
V: TRBV29-1; J: TRBJ2-7; size: .; CDR3: CSVEGQGTAYEQYF
V: TRBV28; J: TRBJ1-2; size: once; CDR3: CASSLGGGYTF
V: TRBV19; J: TRBJ1-1; size: .; CDR3: CASSWDRDTEAFF
V: TRBV6-6; J: TRBJ1-3; size: .; CDR3: CASSYQPTSGNTIYF
V: TRBV27; J: TRBJ2-7; size: .; CDR3: CASSRISGTGVEQYF
V: TRBV7-9; J: TRBJ1-4; size: .; CDR3: CASSLEGLIREKLFF
V: TRBV7-9; J: TRBJ2-7; size: .; CDR3: CASSLTGTPHEQYF
V: TRBV18; J: TRBJ2-3; size: .; CDR3: CASSQTSGREGDTQYF
V: TRBV5-1; J: TRBJ1-3; size: .; CDR3: CASSPGGSGNTIYF
V: TRBV7-2; J: TRBJ2-5; size: .; CDR3: CASSLSRAGGLETQYF
V: TRBV9; J: TRBJ2-1; size: .; CDR3: CASSVGPLAGSYNEQFF
V: TRBV6-2/TRBV6-3; J: TRBJ1-2; size: .; CDR3: CASSRTGYGYTF
V: TRBV2; J: TRBJ2-4; size: .; CDR3: CASTWAPAENIQYF
V: TRBV5-1; J: TRBJ1-6; size: .; CDR3: CASSTGDSNSPLHF
V: TRBV28; J: TRBJ1-1; size: .; CDR3: CASKAGGFIVGTEAFF
V: TRBV9; J: TRBJ2-7; size: .; CDR3: CASSVGSGSYEQYF
V: TRBV4-1; J: TRBJ1-2; size: .; CDR3: CASSPTIQGALYGYTF
V: TRBV5-6; J: TRBJ2-7; size: once; CDR3: CASTFGIGANEQYF
V: TRBV7-2; J: TRBJ2-5; size: .; CDR3: CASSPPPGQGARETQYF
V: TRBV5-4; J: TRBJ2-1; size: once; CDR3: CASSSGTSGYNEQFF